The 9 T cell receptor beta chains below come from one sample, sequenced in a study of cytomegalovirus exposure and HLA in healthy donors. Both 60 Vbeta primers and 13 Jbeta primers went into the PCR. This table comes from immunoSEQ multiplex PCR, and its TCRdb copy is limited to in-frame clones, with some not included. The sample carries about 130,000 clones, under 80% recorded once. The sequenced sample consisted of PBMCs. Every receptor here comes from a man aged 35 to 55 in good health and CMV-seropositive.

V is TRBV29-1 and J is TRBJ1-1; weak D call: TRBD1 (5 bases). Germline lookup yields CDR1 SQVTM and CDR2 ANQGSEA. This CDR3 is built from 13 residues. V was shortened by 4 bases and J by 6 bases, with 15 bases between the two germline ends. The DNA of the CDR3 is TGCAGCGTTGTACGGCAGGGTAACGCTGAAGCTTTCTTT. Translating gives CSVVRQGNAEAFF.

This clone has only a few counts. The chain is built from TRBV7-2 and TRBJ2-1; D is undetermined. Trimming removed 1 base from V and 2 bases from J, with 18 bases in between. Germline V gene lookup returns CDR1 SGHTA and CDR2 FQGNSA. The CDR3 has 18 amino acids. The CDR3 DNA reads TGTGCCAGCAGCTTAGGCAGCCAGGCTCTCCAGGCCTACAATGAGCAGTTCTTC. This translates into CASSLGSQALQAYNEQFF. Based on the CDR3 plus reference TRBV7-2 and TRBJ2-1, the full variable domain is GAGVSQSPSNKVTEKGKDVELRCDPISGHTALYWYRQSLGQGLEFLIYFQGNSAPDKSGLPSDRFSAERTGGSVSTLTIQRTQQEDSAVYLCASSLGSQALQAYNEQFFGPGTRLTVL.

This rearrangement joins TRBV28 to TRBJ1-2, with D uncertain. The V and J ends lost 6 bases and 4 bases respectively, with 15 bases between them. Germline-derived CDR1 and CDR2 are MDHEN and SYDVKM. The CDR3 has 14 amino acids. CDR3 in amino acids: CASRRTVGVYGYTF. The CDR3, as DNA: TGTGCCAGCAGAAGGACGGTCGGGGTCTATGGCTACACCTTC.

The V and J genes are TRBV7-6 and TRBJ2-1; 13 bases match TRBD2. Germline values: CDR1 SGHVS, CDR2 FNYEAQ. V gave up 5 bases and J gave up 5 bases; unmatched junction bases: 6. The length of the CDR3 is 16 residues. This CDR3 reads CASSPLAGGFNNEQFF. CDR3 sequence (DNA): TGTGCCAGCAGCCCACTAGCGGGGGGGTTTAACAATGAGCAGTTCTTC.

This rearrangement joins TRBV2 to TRBJ1-1; D is ambiguous. The ends were cut back, 8 bases at V and 0 bases at J, with 13 bases in the middle. The length of the CDR3 is 14 residues. Germline V CDR1 and CDR2: SNHLY, FYNNEI. CDR3 in amino acids: CASAVRGMNTEAFF. The CDR3 nucleotides read TGTGCCAGCGCCGTTCGGGGAATGAACACTGAAGCTTTCTTT.

The genes are TRBV6-1 and TRBJ2-3, with 7 bases aligning to TRBD1. This CDR3 contains 15 residues. Germline loops: CDR1 MNHNS, CDR2 SASEGT. Trimming removed 4 bases from V and 0 bases from J; junction bases left unmatched: 4. The CDR3 spells CASSVQGVSTDTQYF. As DNA, the CDR3 is TGTGCCAGCAGTGTTCAGGGGGTTAGCACAGATACGCAGTATTTT.

The chain combines TRBV30 with TRBJ1-5; no clear D. The CDR3 spans 13 residues. In germline, CDR1 is GTSNPN, CDR2 SVGIG (reference sequence). V lost 2 bases and J lost 4, with 9 bases in between. The CDR3 DNA reads TGTGCCTGGAGTATGGAGGCAAATCAGCCCCAGCATTTT. This sequence encodes CAWSMEANQPQHF.

This chain uses TRBV18 with TRBJ1-2; 8 nucleotides line up with TRBD1. Germline V lookup: CDR1 KGHSH, CDR2 LQKENI. The CDR3 contains 14 residues. J was trimmed by 0 bases and V by 4 bases; bases with no gene match: 1. CDR3: CASSQDRANYGYTF. The DNA of the CDR3 is TGTGCCAGCTCACAGGACAGGGCTAACTATGGCTACACCTTC.

This chain connects TRBV7-6 to TRBJ1-1; D might be TRBD1 (5 bases). Germline V gene data show CDR1 as SGHVS and CDR2 as FNYEAQ. The V and J ends lost 3 bases and 4 bases respectively, with 9 bases between them. This CDR3 is 13 amino acids long. Here the CDR3 DNA reads TGTGCCAGCAGCTTCAGGGTACGCACTGAAGCTTTCTTT. Amino acid sequence: CASSFRVRTEAFF. Supplemented by reference TRBV7-6 and TRBJ1-1, the full variable domain reads GAGVSQSPRYKVTKRGQDVALRCDPISGHVSLYWYRQALGQGPEFLTYFNYEAQQDKSGLPNDRFSAERPEGSISTLTIQRTEQRDSAMYRCASSFRVRTEAFFGQGTRLTVV.